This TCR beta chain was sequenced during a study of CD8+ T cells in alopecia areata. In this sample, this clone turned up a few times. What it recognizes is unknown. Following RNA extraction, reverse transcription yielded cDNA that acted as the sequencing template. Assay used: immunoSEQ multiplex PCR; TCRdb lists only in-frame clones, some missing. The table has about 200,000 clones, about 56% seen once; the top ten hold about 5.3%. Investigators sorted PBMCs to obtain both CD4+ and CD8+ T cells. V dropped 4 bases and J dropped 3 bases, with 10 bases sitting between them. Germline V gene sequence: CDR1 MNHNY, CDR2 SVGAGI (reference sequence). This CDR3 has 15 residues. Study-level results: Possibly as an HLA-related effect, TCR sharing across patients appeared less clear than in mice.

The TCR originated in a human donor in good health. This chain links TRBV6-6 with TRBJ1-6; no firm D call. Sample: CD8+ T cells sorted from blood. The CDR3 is CASSSTVYYNSPLHF. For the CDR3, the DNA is TGTGCCAGCAGTTCCACAGTATACTATAATTCACCCCTCCACTTT.